These T cell receptor beta chains were read from a single sample in a study of beta chain features in type 1 diabetes. Sequencing was performed with immunoSEQ multiplex PCR; in TCRdb, only in-frame clones are kept and a portion is missing. The sample yields 200,000 to 300,000 clones, roughly a tenth seen once. The specimen sequenced was naive CD4+ T cells from blood. These receptors were obtained from a man aged 25 to 45 with type 1 diabetes. Each CDR3 is given with its conserved first and last residue. The order of the fields is clone size, V gene, D gene, J gene, CDR3 DNA, CDR3 protein. D genes are given only for firm matches. The listing skips clone size in some rows; elsewhere it reads once, few, many or a size class.

.	TRBV5-4	.	TRBJ2-5	TGTGCCAGCAGCTCGGGGGGCCCAGCGGATGGAGAGACCCAGTACTTC	CASSSGGPADGETQYF
few	TRBV25-1	TRBD1	TRBJ1-2	TGTGCCAGCAGCCTAGGGGGCCTTTTGGGCTACACCTTC	CASSLGGLLGYTF
.	TRBV9	TRBD2	TRBJ2-7	TGTGCCAGCAGCGCGACTAGCGGGATCTACGAGCAGTACTTC	CASSATSGIYEQYF
.	TRBV2	TRBD1	TRBJ2-1	TGTGCCAGCAGCCTGGACAGGGGGCGGAATGAGCAGTTCTTC	CASSLDRGRNEQFF
.	TRBV5-4	TRBD1	TRBJ2-2	TGTGCCAGCAGCTCTCGGTTTCAGGGGGTCACCGGGGAGCTGTTTTTT	CASSSRFQGVTGELFF
few	TRBV4-2	.	TRBJ1-1	TGTGCCAGCAGCCAAATGGCAGGGAATGCTTTCTTT	CASSQMAGNAFF
few	TRBV5-1	.	TRBJ1-2	TGCGCCAGCAGCTTGGCCGGAGAACAGGGAGTTGGTGGCTACACCTTC	CASSLAGEQGVGGYTF
.	TRBV5-1	TRBD1	TRBJ2-1	TGCGCCAGCTCGATCCGGACAGGTTTAAACAATGAGCAGTTCTTC	CASSIRTGLNNEQFF
.	TRBV18	.	TRBJ1-2	TGTGCCAGCTCACCGAACTTGGGGCCCCCTACCTATGGCTACACCTTC	CASSPNLGPPTYGYTF
.	TRBV6-6	.	TRBJ2-7	TGTGCCAGCAAAATTCGGGGGACGGGGGTCTACGAGCAGTACTTC	CASKIRGTGVYEQYF
few	TRBV21-1	.	TRBJ2-3	TGTGCCAGCAGCAAAGGGACAGCCCCTAGTCTTAGCACAGATACGCAGTATTTT	CASSKGTAPSLSTDTQYF
.	TRBV14	.	TRBJ1-2	TGTGCCAGCAGCCAAGGACAGGAGTATGGCTACACCTTC	CASSQGQEYGYTF